What follows are 13 T cell receptor beta chains derived from one specimen sequenced in a study of blood T cell repertoires in COVID-19. Method: immunoSEQ multiplex PCR; TCRdb's copy keeps in-frame clones and lacks some. Of roughly 210,000 clones listed, around 80% are singletons. The sample taken for sequencing was peripheral blood. The receptors were gathered from an elderly woman with COVID-19, enrolled during active disease.

The V gene is TRBV5-1, the J gene TRBJ1-5; 7 positions match TRBD1. With 4 bases clipped from V and 7 bases from J, the junction kept 8 bases outside the gene matches. Germline CDR1 is SGHRS and CDR2 is YFSETQ. The length of the CDR3 is 14 residues. CDR3 sequence reads: CASSPDRAGQPQHF. The CDR3 region has the DNA TGCGCCAGCAGCCCCGACAGGGCCGGGCAGCCCCAGCATTTT.

This clone was recorded once. The rearrangement uses TRBV2 and TRBJ1-3; no reliable D call. V was trimmed by 8 bases and J by 4 bases, leaving 12 bases between them. Germline-derived CDR1 and CDR2 are SNHLY and FYNNEI. There are 13 residues in the CDR3. The CDR3 nucleotides read TGTGCCAGCGGATCTTCCGGGGGAAACACCATATATTTT. Residues: CASGSSGGNTIYF.

The V call is TRBV7-8, the J call TRBJ2-3; D is uncertain. There are 15 residues in the CDR3. In germline, CDR1 is SGHVS, CDR2 FQNEAQ. Trimming took off 4 bases at V and 0 bases at J, with 11 bases between the two ends. CDR3 residues: CASSYDISSTDTQYF. For the CDR3, the DNA is TGTGCCAGCAGCTATGACATATCTAGCACAGATACGCAGTATTTT.

The V gene is TRBV6-5, the J gene TRBJ1-1; 10 bases map to TRBD1. The V gene's germline CDR1 is MNHEY and CDR2 SVGAGI. The CDR3 spans 14 residues. V lost 2 bases to trimming and J lost 4 bases; unmatched junction nucleotides: 1. CDR3 in DNA: TGTGCCAGCAGTTACCGGACAGGGGGCACTGAAGCTTTCTTT. It translates to CASSYRTGGTEAFF.

The V gene is TRBV5-6, the J gene TRBJ1-6, with 7 bases fitting TRBD1. Trimming cost V 6 bases and J 6 bases; bases outside gene matches: 9. CDR1 SGHDT and CDR2 YYEEEE come from the germline V gene. The CDR3 covers 15 residues. CDR3 DNA: TGTGCCAGCAACTACCCCGACAGGGTTAATTCACCCCTCCACTTT. This gives the protein CASNYPDRVNSPLHF.

This clone was counted once. The chain is built from TRBV30 and TRBJ1-3, with D maybe TRBD1 (6 bases). CDR3 length equals 17 residues. The ends were cut back, 0 bases at V and 0 bases at J, with 15 bases in the middle. The germline V gene has CDR1 GTSNPN and CDR2 SVGIG (reference sequence). As DNA, the CDR3 is TGTGCCTGGAGTGTACTATGGGACACAGACTCTGGAAACACCATATATTTT. This codes for CAWSVLWDTDSGNTIYF.

Here the CDR3 DNA reads TGTGCCAGCAGTTCCCCCGGTGGAGGAGGCCTCGCAAGATACGAGCAGTACTTC. It codes for CASSSPGGGGLARYEQYF. The chain joins TRBV27 to TRBJ2-7; maybe TRBD2 (5 bases). The CDR3 loop spans 18 amino acids. Trimming removed 4 bases at V and 4 bases at J, with 26 bases between. Germline values: CDR1 MNHEY, CDR2 SMNVEV (reference sequence).

In its sample, this clone was seen once. The rearrangement uses TRBV27 and TRBJ1-6; 7 bases line up with TRBD1. V trimming: 8 bases; J trimming: 9 bases; junction bases outside the gene matches: 13. Germline CDR1 is MNHEY and CDR2 is SMNVEV (reference sequence). The CDR3 is made up of 15 amino acids. CDR3 sequence (DNA): TGTGCCAGCCGTCCCGCCGACAGGGATACTTCACCCCTCCACTTT. Amino acid sequence: CASRPADRDTSPLHF.

This sequence joins TRBV4-2 and TRBJ1-5; D perhaps matches TRBD1 (5 bases). Germline CDR1 reads LGHNA; CDR2 reads YNFKEQ. The CDR3 runs to 17 residues. V was shortened by 1 base and J by 5 bases, with 18 bases between the two germline ends. The DNA of the CDR3 is TGTGCCAGCAGCCAAGTCGGGGGAGCAGCGTTTGATCAGCCCCAGCATTTT. Protein sequence: CASSQVGGAAFDQPQHF.

V is TRBV11-3 and J is TRBJ2-5, with a possible D match to TRBD1 (6 bases). Trimming pared 2 bases from V and 3 bases from J, leaving 19 bases between. The CDR3 sequence is 17 residues long. Germline-derived CDR1 and CDR2 are SGHNT and YENEEA. The CDR3 region is CASSLKNDDRTEETQYF. The CDR3 DNA reads as TGTGCCAGCAGCTTAAAGAATGACGACAGGACCGAAGAGACCCAGTACTTC.

This chain connects TRBV27 to TRBJ2-7; a possible D gene is TRBD1 (6 bases). The CDR3 covers 14 residues. Trimming shortened V by 8 bases and J by 1 base, and 15 bases separated the two germline ends. Looked up from germline, CDR1 is MNHEY and CDR2 is SMNVEV (reference sequence). The CDR3 DNA reads as TGTGCCAGCCTTGACAGGCCACGATCCTACGAGCAGTACGTC. This gives the protein CASLDRPRSYEQYV.

V is TRBV4-3 and J is TRBJ2-2; the D is unclear. Trimming pared 6 bases from V and 6 bases from J, leaving 17 bases between. The germline V gene encodes CDR1 LGHNA and CDR2 YSLEER. The CDR3 is 15 residues long. The CDR3 nucleotides are TGCGCCAGCAGGCAAACCGGGTGGAATTCCGGGGAGCTGTTTTTT. This sequence encodes CASRQTGWNSGELFF.

The chain has TRBV30 and TRBJ2-5; TRBD2 matches 11 bases. With V trimmed by 1 base and J by 7 bases, 2 bases remained unmatched. Per germline, CDR1 GTSNPN and CDR2 SVGIG (reference sequence). The CDR3 has 13 amino acids. CDR3 bases: TGTGCCTGGAGTGACACTAGCGGGAGGACCCAGTACTTC. It yields the protein CAWSDTSGRTQYF.